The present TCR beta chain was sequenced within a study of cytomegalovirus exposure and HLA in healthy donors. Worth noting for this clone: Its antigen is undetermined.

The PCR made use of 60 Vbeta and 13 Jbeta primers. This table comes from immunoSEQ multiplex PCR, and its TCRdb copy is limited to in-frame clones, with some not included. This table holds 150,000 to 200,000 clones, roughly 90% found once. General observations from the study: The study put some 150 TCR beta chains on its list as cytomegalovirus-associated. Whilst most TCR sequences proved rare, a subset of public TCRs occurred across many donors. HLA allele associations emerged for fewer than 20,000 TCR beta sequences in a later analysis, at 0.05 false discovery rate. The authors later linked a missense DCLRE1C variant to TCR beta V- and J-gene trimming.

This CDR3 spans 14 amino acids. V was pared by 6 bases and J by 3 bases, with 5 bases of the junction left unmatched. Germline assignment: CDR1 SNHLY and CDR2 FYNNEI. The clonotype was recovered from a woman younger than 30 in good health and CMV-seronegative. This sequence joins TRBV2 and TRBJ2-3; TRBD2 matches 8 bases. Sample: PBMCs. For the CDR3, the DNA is TGTGCCAGCAGCCCGGGACTAGGAACAGATACGCAGTATTTT. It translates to CASSPGLGTDTQYF.